Each of the 5 T cell receptor beta chains below was sequenced from the same sample in a study of blood T cell repertoires in COVID-19. The method was immunoSEQ multiplex PCR; TCRdb's version includes in-frame clones alone and lacks a portion of them. Here the sample spans fewer than 200,000 clones, 89% being singletons. The sequenced sample consisted of peripheral blood. The receptors were sampled from a man aged 18 to 29 who had recovered from COVID-19.

The CDR3: CASSISIYSNQPQHF. DNA for the CDR3: TGTGCCAGTAGTATATCCATCTATAGCAATCAGCCCCAGCATTTT. The genes are TRBV19 and TRBJ1-5; D unclear. Germline V gives CDR1 LNHDA, CDR2 SQIVND (reference sequence). Deletions cut 2 bases from V and 0 bases from J, with 8 bases between. This CDR3 has 15 amino acids.

The chain combines TRBV5-1 with TRBJ1-6, with unresolved D. Germline loops: CDR1 SGHRS, CDR2 YFSETQ. The germline V and J ends were trimmed by 0 bases and 6 bases, with 7 bases remaining between them. The length of the CDR3 is 14 residues. The CDR3 reads CASSLGGGNSPLHF. CDR3 bases: TGCGCCAGCAGCTTGGGGGGAGGTAATTCACCCCTCCACTTT.

This chain uses TRBV7-2 with TRBJ2-7; D is possibly TRBD2 (6 bases). The germline V gene has CDR1 SGHTA and CDR2 FQGNSA. This CDR3 has 15 residues. Trimming left V 5 bases short and J 7 bases short, with 21 bases between. The CDR3 DNA follows: TGTGCCAGCAGCCCCGAGCTGGGACTCGCTCGGGAGCAGTACTTC. Protein product: CASSPELGLAREQYF.

The CDR3 region has the DNA TGTGCCAGCAGGGCCCCGGGACTAGCGGGCTCGGGCACAGATACGCAGTATTTT. Translation gives CASRAPGLAGSGTDTQYF. The genes are TRBV2 and TRBJ2-3; 12 bases match TRBD2. The CDR3 consists of 18 residues. Trimming at V came to 6 bases and at J to 1 base, leaving 11 bases not matched to a gene. CDR1 is SNHLY, CDR2 FYNNEI, per germline.

In DNA form, the CDR3 reads TGTGCCAGCTCACCTATTGTTTTGACGGCCGGGACTGGGGCCAACGTCCTGACTTTC. Protein: CASSPIVLTAGTGANVLTF. The J gene is TRBJ2-6, the V gene TRBV18, with D perhaps TRBD2 (5 bases). The CDR3 extends over 19 amino acids. Germline assignment: CDR1 KGHSH and CDR2 LQKENI. V gave up 3 bases and J gave up 2 bases, with 20 bases separating them.